This T cell receptor (beta chain) was observed in a study of molecular identifiers for immune sequencing clone quantification. For bulk TCR libraries, previously described methods and listed TCR primers were used. TCRdb processed the PCR reads anew with MiXCR; each CDR3 protein has one entry. The data hold 60,000 to 75,000 distinct CDR3 sequences, with over 15% observed a single time. This clonotype was picked up a small number of times. Its cognate antigen is unknown. Overall study results and limits: Clones above 20 RNA copies contained over 98% of effector molecules but under 1% of naive ones.

Sorting defined naive CD8 T cells as CD8+CD4-CCR7+CD45RA+. Germline V gene sequence: CDR1 SGHVS, CDR2 FQNEAQ. The V end was cut by 4 bases, the J end by 2 bases, with 12 bases between. There are 14 residues in the CDR3. The receptor was isolated from a human donor in good health. Some libraries in this study had Jurkat cell RNA spiked in. The rearrangement joins TRBV7-8 to TRBJ2-7; TRBD1 or TRBD2 may be the D gene (5 bases each). The sample taken for sequencing was naive CD8+ T cells from blood, with Jurkat cell RNA spiked in. Documented subset: FACS-sorted CD8+CD4-CCR7+CD45RA+ naive T cells. The CDR3 here is CASSSWDGTYEQYF. The CDR3 DNA follows: TGTGCCAGCAGCTCATGGGACGGAACCTACGAGCAGTACTTC.